One sample yielded the 23 T cell receptor beta chains listed below, sequenced in a study of technical replicates of blood from several donors. Repertoires were generated with immunoSEQ multiplex PCR, while TCRdb's copy carries only in-frame clones and drops some. In the table there are about 87,000 clones, approximately 95% of which are singletons. The source material was T cells isolated from PBMCs. The receptors come from a human donor in good health.

As for this clone: A read error may produce the germline difference seen at one junction end. V is TRBV18 and J is TRBJ1-1, with TRBD1 matching 9 bases. CDR1 and CDR2 from the germline V gene are KGHSH and LQKENI. This CDR3 has 14 amino acids. CDR3 coding DNA: TGTGCCAGCTCACCTGGACAGGGGAACTCTGAAGCTTTCTTT. This encodes CASSPGQGNSEAFF. Full variable domain (missing parts from reference TRBV18 and TRBJ1-1): NAGVMQNPRHLVRRRGQEARLRCSPMKGHSHVYWYRQLPEEGLKFMVYLQKENIIDESGMPKERFSAEFPKEGPSILRIQQVVRGDSAAYFCASSPGQGNSEAFFGQGTRLTVV.

The chain carries TRBV28 and TRBJ2-1; 15 nucleotides align to TRBD2. The CDR3 totals 17 residues. J lost 4 bases, V lost 6 bases, and 7 bases had no gene match. Germline CDR1 MDHEN, CDR2 SYDVKM. The CDR3 bases are TGTGCCAGCAGCCTCCCGGGACTAGCGGGAGGATACAATGAGCAGTTCTTC. Translating it yields CASSLPGLAGGYNEQFF. The entire variable domain, with the rest obtained from reference TRBV28 and TRBJ2-1, is as follows: DVKVTQSSRYLVKRTGEKVFLECVQDMDHENMFWYRQDPGLGLRLIYFSYDVKMKEKGDIPEGYSVSREKKERFSLILESASTNQTSMYLCASSLPGLAGGYNEQFFGPGTRLTVL.

The chain uses TRBV6-5 and TRBJ1-2; no reliable D call. The CDR3 length is 12 residues. Germline assignment: CDR1 MNHEY and CDR2 SVGAGI. Deletions cut 4 bases from V and 8 bases from J, with 11 bases between. DNA of the CDR3: TGTGCCAGCAGTTCCCCTCCCTACGGCTACACCTTC. Translation gives CASSSPPYGYTF.

The CDR3 protein is CASSMGGSRVEQFF. CDR3 sequence (DNA): TGTGCCAGCAGTATGGGGGGTTCGAGAGTTGAGCAGTTCTTC. This sequence joins TRBV27 and TRBJ2-1, with TRBD2 as a possible D gene (6 bases). The length of the CDR3 is 14 residues. The V and J ends lost 5 bases and 9 bases respectively, with 17 bases between them. Germline V gene data show CDR1 as MNHEY and CDR2 as SMNVEV (reference sequence).

V and J are TRBV27 and TRBJ2-5, with D possibly TRBD2 on 5 matching bases. V gave up 4 bases and J gave up 4 bases, with 16 bases separating them. Germline values: CDR1 MNHEY, CDR2 SMNVEV (reference sequence). The CDR3 extends over 15 amino acids. The CDR3 here is CASSSQLVWGETQYF. For the CDR3, the DNA is TGTGCCAGCAGTTCCCAACTAGTTTGGGGAGAGACCCAGTACTTC.

V and J are TRBV7-9 and TRBJ2-1; no clear D gene. Germline loops: CDR1 SEHNR, CDR2 FQNEAQ (reference sequence). The CDR3 is 9 residues long. The V end lost 9 bases, the J end lost 7 bases, and 4 bases lay between the germline ends. CDR3 amino acids: CASENEQFF. Written as DNA, the CDR3 is TGTGCCAGTGAGAATGAGCAGTTCTTC.

V gene TRBV19 combines with J gene TRBJ2-1; D is uncertain. V lost 7 bases to trimming and J lost 2 bases, with 15 bases between them. The CDR3 covers 15 residues. Germline assignment: CDR1 LNHDA and CDR2 SQIVND (reference sequence). The CDR3, as DNA: TGTGCCAGTACCCTTGACGCGGAGACCTACAATGAGCAGTTCTTC. It specifies CASTLDAETYNEQFF.

The V gene is TRBV4-1, the J gene TRBJ2-5; TRBD1 aligns across 8 bases. After removal of 4 bases from V and 5 bases from J, the junction contained 6 bases not matched to a gene. Germline CDR1 and CDR2: MGHRA and YSYEKL. This CDR3 has 14 amino acids. CDR3 in amino acids: CASSLDRGRETQYF. In DNA, the CDR3 is TGCGCCAGCAGCCTAGACAGGGGAAGGGAGACCCAGTACTTC.

The chain uses TRBV4-1 and TRBJ1-5; D gene ambiguous. CDR3 size: 14 residues. Germline V CDR1 and CDR2: MGHRA, YSYEKL. V shed 0 bases and J shed 4 bases, with 7 bases lying between them. The CDR3 DNA is TGCGCCAGCAGCCAAGATCGGGGTAATCAGCCCCAGCATTTT. Amino acids: CASSQDRGNQPQHF.

This chain connects TRBV28 to TRBJ1-1, with D perhaps matching TRBD1 (5 bases). Germline-derived CDR1 and CDR2 are MDHEN and SYDVKM. V was clipped by 6 bases and J by 3 bases, with 26 bases between them. The CDR3 totals 18 residues. The CDR3 sequence: CASSKLLQGLIEDTEAFF. CDR3 DNA sequence: TGTGCCAGCAGCAAACTGCTCCAGGGCCTCATTGAGGACACTGAAGCTTTCTTT.

V gene TRBV13 combines with J gene TRBJ2-1; D may be TRBD1 (6 bases). V was pared by 4 bases and J by 6 bases, with 10 bases between. Germline V lookup: CDR1 PRHDT, CDR2 FYEKMQ (reference sequence). CDR3 size: 13 residues. CDR3 nucleotide sequence: TGTGCCAGCAGCTCCACAGGGTTCAATGAGCAGTTCTTC. Residues: CASSSTGFNEQFF.

CDR3 in DNA: TGTGCCAGCAGCTCGATAGCCCCCGGGGAGCTGTTTTTT. This encodes CASSSIAPGELFF. The gene calls are TRBV9 and TRBJ2-2; no firm D call. The CDR3 extends over 13 amino acids. CDR1 is SGDLS, CDR2 YYNGEE, per germline. V was clipped by 4 bases and J by 6 bases, with 10 bases between them.

The CDR3 loop is CASSADWRPQHF. As DNA, the CDR3 is TGTGCCAGCAGTGCCGACTGGCGGCCCCAGCATTTT. The chain employs TRBV28 and TRBJ1-5; D remains unclear. Trimming left V 5 bases short and J 9 bases short, with 11 bases between. Germline assignment: CDR1 MDHEN and CDR2 SYDVKM. This CDR3 is built from 12 residues.

V and J are TRBV7-9 and TRBJ2-1; TRBD1 might be the D (6 bases). Germline V gene data show CDR1 as SEHNR and CDR2 as FQNEAQ (reference sequence). The CDR3 contains 15 residues. The V end lost 5 bases, the J end lost 0 bases, and 11 bases lay between the germline ends. This CDR3 is CASSTTGSSYNEQFF. In DNA form, the CDR3 reads TGTGCCAGCAGCACAACAGGGAGCTCCTACAATGAGCAGTTCTTC.

The gene calls are TRBV28 and TRBJ2-5; D not resolved. The germline V gene has CDR1 MDHEN and CDR2 SYDVKM. This CDR3 has 13 residues. V lost 3 bases to trimming and J lost 9 bases, with 14 bases between them. As DNA, the CDR3 is TGTGCCAGCAGTTTTCCTGAGAGCCTGGCCCAGTACTTC. This sequence encodes CASSFPESLAQYF.

The J gene is TRBJ1-4, the V gene TRBV23-1; D not resolved. TRBV23-1 is treated as an ORF (open reading frame) with a function not yet certain. V was clipped by 4 bases and J by 1 base, with 16 bases between them. This CDR3 is 17 amino acids long. CDR3 region: CASSRKSLDRTNEKLFF. In nucleotides, the CDR3 is TGCGCCAGCAGTCGTAAGTCATTAGATCGAACTAATGAAAAACTGTTTTTT.

V and J are TRBV30 and TRBJ2-7, with 13 positions matching TRBD2. Trimming took 1 base from V and 1 from J; bases not matched to a gene: 10. Germline loops: CDR1 GTSNPN, CDR2 SVGIG (reference sequence). This CDR3 contains 18 residues. The CDR3, as DNA: TGTGCCTGGAGTGCCTGGGGACTAGCGGGAACTCCTTCCTACGAGCAGTACTTC. This sequence encodes CAWSAWGLAGTPSYEQYF.

The chain links TRBV27 to TRBJ2-7; 7 bases are a match to TRBD1. CDR1 is MNHEY, CDR2 SMNVEV, per germline (reference sequence). The CDR3 is 12 residues long. V trimming: 2 bases; J trimming: 7 bases; junction bases outside the gene matches: 2. The CDR3 loop reads CASSLTGAEQYF. CDR3 nucleotides: TGTGCCAGCAGTTTAACAGGGGCGGAGCAGTACTTC.

This clone was picked up a small number of times. This sample includes further DNA sequences coding for the same CDR3. This chain links TRBV5-1 with TRBJ2-3; TRBD2 might be the D (5 bases). Trimming stripped 0 bases from V and 0 bases from J, with 5 bases between. CDR3 length: 14 amino acids. The germline V gene encodes CDR1 SGHRS and CDR2 YFSETQ. This CDR3 reads CASSLGGSTDTQYF. The CDR3 nucleotides read TGCGCCAGCAGCTTGGGCGGGAGCACAGATACGCAGTATTTT.

The chain recombines TRBV6-1 with TRBJ1-3; 7 bases align to TRBD1. J lost 2 bases, V lost 3 bases, and 1 base had no gene match. This CDR3 spans 14 amino acids. Germline values: CDR1 MNHNS, CDR2 SASEGT. DNA of the CDR3: TGTGCCAGCAGTGATAGGGGGCCTGGAAACACCATATATTTT. Translating gives CASSDRGPGNTIYF.

The J gene is TRBJ2-7, the V gene TRBV4-2, with 10 nucleotides matching TRBD2. Per the germline V gene, CDR1 is LGHNA and CDR2 is YNFKEQ. This CDR3 has 16 amino acids. V shed 0 bases and J 6 bases; nucleotides not matched to a gene: 8. The DNA for the CDR3 is TGTGCCAGCAGCCAAGAGGGAGCGGGAGGGCCGGTCGAGCAGTACTTC. This codes for CASSQEGAGGPVEQYF.

CDR3 nucleotides: TGTGCCAGCAGCTGGACCACAGGGTACCAAGAGACCCAGTACTTC. Protein sequence: CASSWTTGYQETQYF. This chain uses TRBV5-4 with TRBJ2-5; tentatively, D is TRBD1 (6 bases). The germline gives CDR1 SGHNT, CDR2 YYREEE (reference sequence). Trimming shortened V by 3 bases and J by 0 bases, and 12 bases separated the two germline ends. The CDR3 consists of 15 residues.

The V and J genes are TRBV7-9 and TRBJ1-5, with 7 bases aligning to TRBD1. This CDR3 has 14 residues. Trimming at V came to 3 bases and at J to 9 bases, leaving 8 bases not matched to a gene. CDR1 SEHNR and CDR2 FQNEAQ come from the germline V gene (reference sequence). The CDR3: CASSLGQLGGPQHF. In DNA form, the CDR3 reads TGTGCCAGCAGCTTGGGACAGCTCGGGGGGCCCCAGCATTTT.